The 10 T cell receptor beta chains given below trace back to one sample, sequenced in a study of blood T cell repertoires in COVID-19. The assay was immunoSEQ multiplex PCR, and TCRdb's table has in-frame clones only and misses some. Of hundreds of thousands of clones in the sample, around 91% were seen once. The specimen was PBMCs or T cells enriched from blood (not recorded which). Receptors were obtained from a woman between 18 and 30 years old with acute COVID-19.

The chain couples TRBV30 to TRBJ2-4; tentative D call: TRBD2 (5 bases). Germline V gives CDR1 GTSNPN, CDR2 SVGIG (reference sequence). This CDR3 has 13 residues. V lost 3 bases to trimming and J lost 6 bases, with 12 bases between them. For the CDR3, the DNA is TGTGCCTGGAGCGGAGGTCCGGGAAACATTCAGTACTTC. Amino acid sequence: CAWSGGPGNIQYF.

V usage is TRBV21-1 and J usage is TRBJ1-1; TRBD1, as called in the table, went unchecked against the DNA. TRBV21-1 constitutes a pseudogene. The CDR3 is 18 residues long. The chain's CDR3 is CASSKSSSRQGADTEAFF. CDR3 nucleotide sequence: TGTGCCAGCAGCAAATCTAGCTCCCGACAGGGGGCGGACACTGAAGCTTTCTTT.

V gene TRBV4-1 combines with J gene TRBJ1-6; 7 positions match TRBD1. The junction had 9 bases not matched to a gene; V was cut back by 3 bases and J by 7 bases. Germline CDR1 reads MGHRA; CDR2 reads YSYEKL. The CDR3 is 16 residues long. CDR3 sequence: CASSHTWRGLNSPLHF. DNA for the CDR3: TGCGCCAGCAGCCATACCTGGAGGGGGCTGAATTCACCCCTCCACTTT.

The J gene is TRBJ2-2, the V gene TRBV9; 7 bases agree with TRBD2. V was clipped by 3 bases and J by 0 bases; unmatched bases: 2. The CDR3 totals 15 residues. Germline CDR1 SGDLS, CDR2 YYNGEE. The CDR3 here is CASSGGGPNTGELFF. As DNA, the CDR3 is TGTGCCAGCAGCGGCGGGGGTCCGAACACCGGGGAGCTGTTTTTT.

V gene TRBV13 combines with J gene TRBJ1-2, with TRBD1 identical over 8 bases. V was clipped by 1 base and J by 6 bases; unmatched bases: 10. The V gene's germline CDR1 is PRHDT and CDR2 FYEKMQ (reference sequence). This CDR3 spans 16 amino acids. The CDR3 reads CASSLAQPGQDDGYTF. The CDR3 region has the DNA TGTGCCAGCAGCTTAGCCCAACCGGGACAGGACGATGGCTACACCTTC.

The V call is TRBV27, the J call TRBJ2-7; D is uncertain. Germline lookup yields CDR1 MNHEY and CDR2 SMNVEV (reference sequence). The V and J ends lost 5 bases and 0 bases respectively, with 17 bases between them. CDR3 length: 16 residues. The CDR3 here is CASSSSWVLLSYEQYF. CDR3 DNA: TGTGCCAGCAGTAGCTCTTGGGTACTACTCTCCTACGAGCAGTACTTC.

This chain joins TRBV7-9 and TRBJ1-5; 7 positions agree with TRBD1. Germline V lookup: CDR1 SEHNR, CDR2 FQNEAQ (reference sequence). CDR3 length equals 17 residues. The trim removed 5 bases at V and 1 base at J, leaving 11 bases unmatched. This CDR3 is CASSRDKGASSNQPQHF. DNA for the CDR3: TGTGCCAGCAGCAGGGACAAGGGGGCTTCGAGCAATCAGCCCCAGCATTTT.

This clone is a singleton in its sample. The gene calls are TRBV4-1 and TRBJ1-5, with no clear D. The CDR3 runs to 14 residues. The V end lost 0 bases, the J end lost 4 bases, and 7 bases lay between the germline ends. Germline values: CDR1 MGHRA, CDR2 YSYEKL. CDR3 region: CASSQETVNQPQHF. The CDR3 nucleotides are TGCGCCAGCAGCCAAGAAACGGTGAATCAGCCCCAGCATTTT.

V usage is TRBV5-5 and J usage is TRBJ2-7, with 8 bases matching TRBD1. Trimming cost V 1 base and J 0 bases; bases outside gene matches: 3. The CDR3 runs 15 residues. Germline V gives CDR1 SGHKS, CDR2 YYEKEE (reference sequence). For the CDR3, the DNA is TGTGCCAGCAGCTTGCGGGGACAGGACTCCTACGAGCAGTACTTC. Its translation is CASSLRGQDSYEQYF.

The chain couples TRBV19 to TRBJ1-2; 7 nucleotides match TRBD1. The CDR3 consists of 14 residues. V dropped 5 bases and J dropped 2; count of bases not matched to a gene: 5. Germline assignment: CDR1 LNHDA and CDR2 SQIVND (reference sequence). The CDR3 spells CASSETGPNYGYTF. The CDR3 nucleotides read TGTGCCAGTAGTGAGACAGGGCCCAACTATGGCTACACCTTC. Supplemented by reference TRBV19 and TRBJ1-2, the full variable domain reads DGGITQSPKYLFRKEGQNVTLSCEQNLNHDAMYWYRQDPGQGLRLIYYSQIVNDFQKGDIAEGYSVSREKKESFPLTVTSAQKNPTAFYLCASSETGPNYGYTFGSGTRLTVV.